The present entry profiles one TCR beta chain with its context. The antigen remains undetermined. The PCR ran on 60 Vbeta and 13 Jbeta primers. The repertoire was sequenced with immunoSEQ multiplex PCR; TCRdb's copy has only in-frame clones and lacks some. This table holds roughly 200,000 clones, roughly 68% found once. These data belong to a study of cytomegalovirus exposure and HLA in healthy donors. General study points: In a later analysis, TCR beta V- and J-gene trimming was associated with a missense DCLRE1C variant.

The receptor was derived from a man aged 35-49 years in good health and CMV-seropositive. Sample: PBMCs.

CDR3 protein: CASSPGTGGTDTQYF. The CDR3 coding sequence is TGTGCCAGCAGTCCCGGGACAGGCGGGACAGATACGCAGTATTTT. V gene TRBV27 combines with J gene TRBJ2-3, with TRBD1 matching 8 bases. CDR3 length: 15 amino acids. V dropped 5 bases and J dropped 3; count of bases not matched to a gene: 7. Germline V gives CDR1 MNHEY, CDR2 SMNVEV (reference sequence).